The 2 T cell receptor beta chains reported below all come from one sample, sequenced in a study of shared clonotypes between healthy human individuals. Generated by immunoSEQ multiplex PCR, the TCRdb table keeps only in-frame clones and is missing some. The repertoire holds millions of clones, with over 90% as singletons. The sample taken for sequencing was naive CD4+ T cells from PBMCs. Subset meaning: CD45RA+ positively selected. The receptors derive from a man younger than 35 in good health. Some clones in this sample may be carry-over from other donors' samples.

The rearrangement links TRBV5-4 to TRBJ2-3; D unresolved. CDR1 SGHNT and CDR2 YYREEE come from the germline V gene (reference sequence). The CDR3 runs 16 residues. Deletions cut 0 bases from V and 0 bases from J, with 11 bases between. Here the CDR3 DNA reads TGTGCCAGCAGCTTGGTAAGGGCTTCTAGCACAGATACGCAGTATTTT. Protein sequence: CASSLVRASSTDTQYF.

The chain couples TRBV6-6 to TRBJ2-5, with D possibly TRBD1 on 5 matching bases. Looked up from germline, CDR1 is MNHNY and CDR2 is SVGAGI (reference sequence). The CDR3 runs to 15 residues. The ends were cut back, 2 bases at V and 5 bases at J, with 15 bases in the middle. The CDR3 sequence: CASSYPRVGDETQYF. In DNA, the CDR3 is TGTGCCAGCAGTTACCCCAGGGTCGGTGATGAGACCCAGTACTTC.